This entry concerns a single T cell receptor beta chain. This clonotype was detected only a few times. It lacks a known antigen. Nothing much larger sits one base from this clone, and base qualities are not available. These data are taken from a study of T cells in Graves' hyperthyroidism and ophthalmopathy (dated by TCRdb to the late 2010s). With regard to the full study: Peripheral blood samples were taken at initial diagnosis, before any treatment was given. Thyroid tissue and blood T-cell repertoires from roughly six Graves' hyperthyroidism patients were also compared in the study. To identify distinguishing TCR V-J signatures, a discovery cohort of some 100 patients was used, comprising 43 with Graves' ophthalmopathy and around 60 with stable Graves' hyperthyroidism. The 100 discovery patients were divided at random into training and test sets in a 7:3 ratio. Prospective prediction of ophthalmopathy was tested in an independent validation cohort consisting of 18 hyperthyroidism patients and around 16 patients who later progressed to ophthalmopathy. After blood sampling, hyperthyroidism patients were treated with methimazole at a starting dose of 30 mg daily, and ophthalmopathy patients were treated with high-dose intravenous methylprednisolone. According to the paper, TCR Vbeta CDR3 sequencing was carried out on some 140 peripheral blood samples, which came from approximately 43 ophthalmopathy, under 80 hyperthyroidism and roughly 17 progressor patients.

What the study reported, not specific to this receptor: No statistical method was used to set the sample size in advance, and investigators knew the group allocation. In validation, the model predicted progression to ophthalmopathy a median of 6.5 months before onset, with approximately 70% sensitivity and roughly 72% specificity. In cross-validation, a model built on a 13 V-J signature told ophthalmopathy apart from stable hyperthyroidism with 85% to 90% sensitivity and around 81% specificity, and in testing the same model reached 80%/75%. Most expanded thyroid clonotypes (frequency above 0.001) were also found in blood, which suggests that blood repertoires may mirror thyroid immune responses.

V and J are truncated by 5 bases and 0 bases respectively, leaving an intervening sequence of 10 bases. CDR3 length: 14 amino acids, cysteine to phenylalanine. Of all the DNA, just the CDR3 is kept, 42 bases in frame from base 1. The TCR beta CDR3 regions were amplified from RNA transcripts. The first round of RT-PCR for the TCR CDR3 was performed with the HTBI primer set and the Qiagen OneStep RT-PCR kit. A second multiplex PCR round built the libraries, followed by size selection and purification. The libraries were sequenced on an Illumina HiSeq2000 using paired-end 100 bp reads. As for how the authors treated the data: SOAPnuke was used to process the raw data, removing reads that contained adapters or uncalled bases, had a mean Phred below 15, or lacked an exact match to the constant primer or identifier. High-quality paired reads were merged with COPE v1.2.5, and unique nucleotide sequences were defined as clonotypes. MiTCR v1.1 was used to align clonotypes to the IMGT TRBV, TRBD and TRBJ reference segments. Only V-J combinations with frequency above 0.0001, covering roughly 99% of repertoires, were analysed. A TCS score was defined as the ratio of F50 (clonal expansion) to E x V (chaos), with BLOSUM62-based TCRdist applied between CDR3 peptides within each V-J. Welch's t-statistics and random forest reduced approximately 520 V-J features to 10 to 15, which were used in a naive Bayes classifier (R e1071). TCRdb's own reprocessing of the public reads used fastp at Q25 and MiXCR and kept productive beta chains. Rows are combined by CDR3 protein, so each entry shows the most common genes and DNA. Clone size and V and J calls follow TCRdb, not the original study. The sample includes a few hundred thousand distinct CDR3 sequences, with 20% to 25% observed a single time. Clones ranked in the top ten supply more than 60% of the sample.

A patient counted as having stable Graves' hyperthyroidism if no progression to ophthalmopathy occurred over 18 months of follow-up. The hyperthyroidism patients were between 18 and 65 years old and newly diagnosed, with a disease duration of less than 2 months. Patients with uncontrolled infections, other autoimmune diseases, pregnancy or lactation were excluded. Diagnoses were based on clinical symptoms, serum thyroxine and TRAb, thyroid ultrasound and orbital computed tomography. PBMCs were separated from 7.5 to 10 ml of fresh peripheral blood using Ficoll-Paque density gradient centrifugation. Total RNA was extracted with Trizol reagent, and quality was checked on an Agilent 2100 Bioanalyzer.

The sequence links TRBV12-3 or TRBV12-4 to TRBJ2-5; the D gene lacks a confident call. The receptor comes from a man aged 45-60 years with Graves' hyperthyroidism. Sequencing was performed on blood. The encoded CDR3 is CASSATTHQETQYF. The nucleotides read TGTGCCAGCAGTGCGACGACTCACCAAGAGACCCAGTACTTC.